What follows are 5 T cell receptor beta chains derived from one specimen sequenced in a study of cytomegalovirus exposure and HLA in healthy donors. PCR amplification relied on 60 Vbeta primers (plus 13 Jbeta primers). Produced via immunoSEQ multiplex PCR; TCRdb's table is partial and in-frame only. The sample has under 200,000 clones, approximately 88% seen once; the top ten hold roughly 1%. Source material: PBMCs. The receptors derive from a young man in good health and CMV-seronegative.

The gene calls are TRBV7-9 and TRBJ1-2; D is perhaps TRBD1 (6 bases). Trimming took 0 bases from V and 5 from J, leaving 13 bases between them. CDR1 SEHNR and CDR2 FQNEAQ come from the germline V gene (reference sequence). The CDR3 contains 15 residues. The CDR3 DNA reads as TGTGCCAGCAGCTTAGCAGGGGCAGGGGATTATGGCTACACCTTC. This codes for CASSLAGAGDYGYTF.

The V gene is TRBV6-5, the J gene TRBJ2-5, with D perhaps TRBD2 (5 bases). The germline gives CDR1 MNHEY, CDR2 SVGAGI. The germline V and J ends were trimmed by 6 bases and 3 bases, with 14 bases remaining between them. There are 14 residues in the CDR3. CDR3 loop: CASRILVEEETQYF. CDR3 DNA: TGTGCCAGCAGGATACTAGTTGAAGAAGAGACCCAGTACTTC.

The V call is TRBV7-9, the J call TRBJ2-6; D is possibly TRBD2 (6 bases). This CDR3 is built from 16 residues. Trimming pared 2 bases from V and 2 bases from J, leaving 10 bases between. From germline, CDR1 is SEHNR and CDR2 FQNEAQ (reference sequence). CDR3 region: CASSLYTGAGANVLTF. The CDR3 region has the DNA TGTGCCAGCAGCTTATACACGGGGGCTGGGGCCAACGTCCTGACTTTC.

The genes are TRBV18 and TRBJ2-7; D gene uncertain. Germline V gene lookup returns CDR1 KGHSH and CDR2 LQKENI. This CDR3 region has 12 residues. Trimming removed 3 bases at V and 2 bases at J, with 5 bases between. CDR3 DNA sequence: TGTGCCAGCTCACCTGTAGCCTACGAGCAGTACTTC. Translation: CASSPVAYEQYF.

In its sample, this clone was seen once. In DNA form, the CDR3 reads TGTGCCAGCAGCCGTAGACAGGGGGCCTCCTACGAGCAGTACTTC. It encodes CASSRRQGASYEQYF. V gene TRBV7-9 combines with J gene TRBJ2-7; 10 bases are shared with TRBD1. V was pared by 5 bases and J by 0 bases, with 4 bases of the junction left unmatched. Germline V gene lookup returns CDR1 SEHNR and CDR2 FQNEAQ (reference sequence). The CDR3 length is 15 residues.